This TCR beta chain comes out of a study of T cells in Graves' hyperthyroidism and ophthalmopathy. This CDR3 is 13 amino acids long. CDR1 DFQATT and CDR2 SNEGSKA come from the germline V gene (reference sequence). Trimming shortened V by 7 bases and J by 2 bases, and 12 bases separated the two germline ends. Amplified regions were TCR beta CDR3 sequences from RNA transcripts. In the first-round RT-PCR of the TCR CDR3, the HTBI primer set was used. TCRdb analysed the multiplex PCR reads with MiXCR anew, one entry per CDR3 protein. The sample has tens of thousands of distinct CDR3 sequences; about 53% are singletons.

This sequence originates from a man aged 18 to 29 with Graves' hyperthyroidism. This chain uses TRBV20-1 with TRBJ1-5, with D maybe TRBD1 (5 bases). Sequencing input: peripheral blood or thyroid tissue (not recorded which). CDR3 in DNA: TGCAGTGGGGGGTTTGGTGGCAATCAGCCCCAGCATTTT. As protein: CSGGFGGNQPQHF.